The rows below give T cell receptor beta chains drawn from one sample of a study of T cell repertoires in cytomegalovirus infection. These receptors are not linked to any known antigen. TCRdb passed the reads through MiXCR, listing each CDR3 protein once. Among roughly 280,000 distinct CDR3 sequences listed, under 25% were seen once. The input for sequencing was cultured PBMCs, taken from culture after CMV antigen stimulation. The receptors derive from a human donor in good health (CMV status not recorded). Some clones in this sample may be carry-over from other donors' samples. CDR3s include the opening cysteine and the closing phenylalanine or tryptophan. The D gene is left open where the match is weak. Clone size is not always given. Where it is, it says once, few, many or a class for expanded clones.

clone size	V gene	D gene	J gene	CDR3 protein	CDR3 DNA
many	TRBV7-8	-	TRBJ2-1	CASSLVSHEQFF	TGTGCCAGCAGCTTAGTGTCACATGAGCAGTTCTTC
-	TRBV2	TRBD2	TRBJ2-3	CASSVSRGRTDTQYF	TGTGCCAGCAGTGTCTCGCGGGGGAGGACAGATACGCAGTATTTT
many	TRBV7-2	-	TRBJ2-7	CASSFRGYSSYEQYF	TGTGCCAGCAGCTTCCGAGGTTACAGCTCCTACGAGCAGTACTTC
many	TRBV7-9	-	TRBJ2-2	CASRLPNTGELFF	TGTGCCAGCAGACTACCCAACACCGGGGAGCTGTTTTTT
many	TRBV7-3	TRBD1	TRBJ2-2	CASSLQGANTGELFF	TGTGCCAGCAGCTTACAGGGGGCGAACACCGGGGAGCTGTTTTTT
few	TRBV11-3	-	TRBJ2-1	CASSLLSGQFF	TGTGCCAGCAGCCTCCTCTCTGGGCAGTTCTTC
-	TRBV20-1	TRBD2	TRBJ2-3	CSAPPGASGGDTQYF	TGCAGTGCCCCCCCGGGGGCTAGCGGGGGGGATACGCAGTATTTT
-	TRBV29-1	TRBD2	TRBJ2-1	CSAPGLEGLEQFF	TGCAGCGCGCCGGGACTAGAGGGCCTTGAGCAGTTCTTC
few	TRBV6-2/TRBV6-3	-	TRBJ2-5	CASKGTVGETQYF	TGTGCCAGCAAGGGGACGGTAGGAGAGACCCAGTACTTC
few	TRBV7-6	TRBD1	TRBJ1-2	CASSPMTGIYGYTF	TGTGCCAGCAGCCCGATGACAGGGATTTATGGCTACACCTTC
many	TRBV11-1	TRBD2	TRBJ2-7	CASSLAGGPGEQYF	TGTGCCAGCAGCTTAGCGGGAGGGCCTGGCGAGCAGTACTTC
-	TRBV5-4	TRBD1	TRBJ2-1	CASSLPGQSVYEQFF	TGTGCCAGCAGCTTACCGGGACAGTCGGTCTATGAGCAGTTCTTC
-	TRBV7-9	-	TRBJ1-2	CASSLVGHSINYGYTF	TGTGCCAGCAGCTTAGTCGGACACTCCATTAACTATGGCTACACCTTC
few	TRBV7-9	-	TRBJ1-2	CASIGRSHYGYTF	TGTGCCAGCATCGGCCGGTCTCACTATGGCTACACCTTC
few	TRBV6-6	-	TRBJ2-7	CASSPDGTYEQYF	TGTGCCAGCAGCCCAGACGGGACCTACGAGCAGTACTTC
many	TRBV11-2	-	TRBJ2-1	CASSLDSRADHEQFF	TGTGCCAGCAGCTTAGATAGTAGGGCAGACCATGAGCAGTTCTTC
-	TRBV5-4	-	TRBJ2-1	CASSPSASVDYNEQFF	TGTGCCAGCAGCCCGTCTGCGAGCGTTGATTACAATGAGCAGTTCTTC
many	TRBV7-8	-	TRBJ2-5	CASSFVRERRQETQYF	TGTGCCAGCAGCTTTGTACGGGAGAGGAGGCAAGAGACCCAGTACTTC
-	TRBV5-4	-	TRBJ1-1	CASSLTGGDAFF	TGTGCCAGCAGCTTGACGGGGGGAGATGCTTTCTTT
few	TRBV20-1	-	TRBJ2-5	CSASGAGQETQYF	TGCAGTGCTAGCGGTGCTGGGCAAGAGACCCAGTACTTC
few	TRBV11-2	-	TRBJ1-4	CASSPDPTNEKLFF	TGTGCCAGCAGCCCGGATCCAACTAATGAAAAACTGTTTTTT
-	TRBV6-6	-	TRBJ2-7	CASSYLDSYSYEQYF	TGTGCCAGCAGTTACTTGGACTCCTATAGCTACGAGCAGTACTTC
-	TRBV19	-	TRBJ1-5	CASSRGFYSNQPQHF	TGTGCCAGTAGTAGAGGTTTCTATAGCAATCAGCCCCAGCATTTT
many	TRBV6-6	TRBD2	TRBJ2-7	CASSESGGSYEQYF	TGTGCCAGCAGTGAGTCGGGGGGCTCCTACGAGCAGTACTTC
-	TRBV5-6	-	TRBJ1-1	CASSPTTANTEAFF	TGTGCCAGCAGCCCGACTACAGCGAACACTGAAGCTTTCTTT
few	TRBV11-2	-	TRBJ2-5	CASSLVAAQETQYF	TGTGCCAGCAGCTTAGTAGCGGCCCAAGAGACCCAGTACTTC
few	TRBV5-6	-	TRBJ2-7	CASSQNELLVYF	TGTGCCAGCAGCCAGAACGAGTTACTGGTGTACTTC
many	TRBV7-2	-	TRBJ1-5	CASSPRGNQPQHF	TGTGCCAGCAGCCCCCGGGGGAATCAGCCCCAGCATTTT
few	TRBV2	-	TRBJ2-1	CASSVSGNPASYNEQFF	TGTGCCAGCAGTGTCTCCGGGAACCCGGCCTCCTACAATGAGCAGTTCTTC
-	TRBV5-5	TRBD2	TRBJ2-7	CASSLWLAGGLRYEQYF	TGTGCCAGCAGCTTGTGGCTAGCGGGAGGGCTTCGTTACGAGCAGTACTTC
-	TRBV6-2/TRBV6-3	TRBD1	TRBJ1-5	CASSYFGQGGNQPQHF	TGTGCCAGCAGTTACTTTGGACAGGGAGGCAATCAGCCCCAGCATTTT
-	TRBV28	-	TRBJ1-2	CASSNPDSLYGYTF	TGTGCCAGTAGCAACCCGGACAGTCTCTATGGCTACACCTTC
few	TRBV28	-	TRBJ1-5	CASNPGFKDGGNQPQHF	TGTGCCAGCAACCCCGGATTCAAGGATGGGGGCAATCAGCCCCAGCATTTT
few	TRBV10-3	-	TRBJ1-2	CAISDHTRVGDYGYTF	TGTGCCATCAGTGACCACACCAGGGTAGGAGACTATGGCTACACCTTC
-	TRBV2	-	TRBJ2-5	CASRGGWETQYF	TGTGCCAGCAGGGGCGGCTGGGAGACCCAGTACTTC